What follows is one TCR beta chain and its context. No antigen is known for it. There are no base qualities to consult, and no much larger clone falls within one base. Trimming takes 2 bases from V and 2 bases from J, and the germline ends sit 14 bases apart. Its CDR3 holds 15 amino acids, cysteine through phenylalanine. Only CDR3 DNA remains: 45 bases, in frame from the first base. From the germline V gene, CDR1 is SGHRS and CDR2 is YFSETQ. The receptor library was made with PCR. Instrument used: Illumina HiSeq 2500. To normalize quantification of the TCRbeta repertoire, the TCR libraries were built with molecular barcoding that relied on unique molecular identifiers. Clones were called with MiXCR by TCRdb after fastp trimmed the public reads at Q25, and only in-frame beta chains were retained. Rows are combined by CDR3 protein, so each entry shows the most common genes and DNA. The sample table contains roughly 500,000 distinct CDR3 sequences; only one count was recorded for roughly a tenth of them. The top ten hold 2% to 2.5% of the sample.

The data are from a study of T-cell reconstitution after alpha-beta-depleted transplantation in children (dated by TCRdb to 2016 to 2017). Context from the whole study: Using TCR repertoire profiling, the study quantitatively followed how T-cell immune reconstitution unfolded in children after TCRalphabeta/CD19-depleted allogeneic hematopoietic cell transplantation. Study-wide findings and limitations: Hyperexpanded clone frequencies declined over subsequent months; after one year, T-cell counts and TCRbeta diversity were mostly attributed to newly produced T cells. In some patients, the high TCRbeta diversity seen at day 60 was put down to recipient T cells and intrathymic progenitors that had survived conditioning. The apparently early alphabetaT-cell count recovery about two months after transplant was reportedly dependent on only several hundred rapidly expanded clones derived from non-depleted graft cells.

The intended sense of this specimen's treatment or condition label: allogeneic hematopoietic cell transplantation with graft depleted of TCRalphabeta T cells and CD19 B cells. The children who served as transplant recipients had been given grafts of TCRalphabeta/CD19-depleted allogeneic hematopoietic cells. The receptor was derived from a child aged 2-15 years with inherited bone marrow failure, due to receive a stem cell transplant. The chain links TRBV5-1 with TRBJ2-7; the D segment could be TRBD2, given 6 matching bases. The starting material was PBMCs, obtained before TCRalphabeta/CD19-depleted stem cell transplant. The sequenced DNA is TGCGCCAGCAGCTTAAAAGCGGGCATAACCTACGAGCAGTACTTC. The resulting protein is CASSLKAGITYEQYF.